The 27 T cell receptor beta chains reported below all come from one sample, sequenced in a study of shared clonotypes between healthy human individuals. Assay: immunoSEQ multiplex PCR; the TCRdb copy retains only in-frame clones and omits some. This table has 2 million to 2.5 million clones, about 92% appearing once. It was CD45RO-negative cells, positively selected for CCR7, that made up naive CD8 cells, with terminally differentiated effector memory CD45RA+ cells excluded. Source material: naive CD8+ T cells from PBMCs. All receptors come from a man aged 18 to 30 in good health. Some clones in this sample may be carry-over from other donors' samples.

This clone was observed once. The chain has TRBV27 and TRBJ2-5; 7 nucleotides match TRBD2. After removal of 5 bases from V and 4 bases from J, the junction contained 10 bases not matched to a gene. Germline V gives CDR1 MNHEY, CDR2 SMNVEV (reference sequence). There are 15 residues in the CDR3. CDR3 sequence: CASSPTAGDGETQYF. CDR3 DNA: TGTGCCAGCAGTCCTACGGCGGGAGACGGAGAGACCCAGTACTTC.

CDR3 nucleotides: TGTGCCAGCAGTACGAGCAGGGGGCGCCTATGGAACACTGAAGCTTTCTTT. Protein: CASSTSRGRLWNTEAFF. The rearrangement joins TRBV28 to TRBJ1-1; 8 bases fit TRBD1. This CDR3 has 17 residues. The germline V gene has CDR1 MDHEN and CDR2 SYDVKM. V lost 5 bases to trimming and J lost 1 base; unmatched junction nucleotides: 12.

This rearrangement joins TRBV7-8 to TRBJ1-5; D not certain. Trimming pared 2 bases from V and 2 bases from J, leaving 7 bases between. The germline V gene encodes CDR1 SGHVS and CDR2 FQNEAQ. The CDR3 is made up of 14 amino acids. The CDR3: CASSLTEGNQPQHF. CDR3 bases: TGTGCCAGCAGCTTAACGGAGGGCAATCAGCCCCAGCATTTT.

Concerning this clone: Other DNA sequences from this sample encode an identical CDR3 as well. The rearrangement links TRBV7-9 to TRBJ2-7, with D unclear. The CDR3 spans 13 residues. CDR1 and CDR2 (germline): SEHNR, FQNEAQ (reference sequence). With 3 bases removed from V and 3 bases from J, the gap between germline ends came to 9 bases. In nucleotides, the CDR3 is TGTGCCAGCAGCTTCCCCCTTGGCTACGAGCAGTACTTC. As protein: CASSFPLGYEQYF. Full variable domain (rest looked up from reference TRBV7-9 and TRBJ2-7): DTGVSQNPRHKITKRGQNVTFRCDPISEHNRLYWYRQTLGQGPEFLTYFQNEAQLEKSRLLSDRFSAERPKGSFSTLEIQRTEQGDSAMYLCASSFPLGYEQYFGPGTRLTVT.

The chain carries TRBV27 and TRBJ2-1; unclear D gene. CDR3 size: 16 residues. V lost 1 base, J lost 1 base, and 11 bases lay in between. Germline-derived CDR1 and CDR2 are MNHEY and SMNVEV (reference sequence). CDR3 loop: CASSLWSTPSYNEQFF. The CDR3, as DNA: TGTGCCAGCAGTTTATGGTCGACCCCATCCTACAATGAGCAGTTCTTC.

The V gene is TRBV7-9, the J gene TRBJ2-7; D remains unclear. The CDR3 length is 11 residues. CDR1 SEHNR and CDR2 FQNEAQ come from the germline V gene (reference sequence). V was clipped by 3 bases and J by 9 bases, with 9 bases between them. In nucleotides, the CDR3 is TGTGCCAGCAGCTTTTCATCATGGCAGTACTTC. It encodes CASSFSSWQYF.

The chain carries TRBV28 and TRBJ2-2; tentative D call: TRBD1 (5 bases). Trimming stripped 5 bases from V and 1 base from J, with 23 bases between. The CDR3 loop spans 19 amino acids. Per germline, CDR1 MDHEN and CDR2 SYDVKM. The CDR3 loop reads CASSTLRWAGLVNTGELFF. CDR3 DNA sequence: TGTGCCAGCAGTACCTTAAGGTGGGCAGGGTTGGTGAACACCGGGGAGCTGTTTTTT.

The gene calls are TRBV28 and TRBJ2-1, with 8 positions matching TRBD2. Trimming removed 2 bases from V and 4 bases from J; junction bases left unmatched: 10. Germline CDR1 is MDHEN and CDR2 is SYDVKM. The CDR3 is 17 amino acids. CDR3 sequence reads: CASSLPVGSGIYNEQFF. The CDR3 DNA is TGTGCCAGCAGTTTACCGGTTGGTAGCGGGATTTACAATGAGCAGTTCTTC.

The J gene is TRBJ1-6, the V gene TRBV11-2, with D possibly matching TRBD1 (5 bases). Germline CDR1 SGHAT, CDR2 FQNNGV. The germline V and J ends were trimmed by 1 base and 3 bases, with 10 bases remaining between them. The CDR3 is 16 residues long. In nucleotides, the CDR3 is TGTGCCAGCAGCTTAGTGGGGGGACGCTATAATTCACCCCTCCACTTT. Its protein is CASSLVGGRYNSPLHF.

The CDR3 loop reads CASRGTALNYGYTF. In nucleotides, the CDR3 is TGTGCCAGCAGGGGGACAGCGCTTAACTATGGCTACACCTTC. The rearrangement uses TRBV7-8 and TRBJ1-2; 7 bases align to TRBD1. The CDR3 is 14 residues long. Per germline, CDR1 SGHVS and CDR2 FQNEAQ. V trimming: 6 bases; J trimming: 1 base; junction bases outside the gene matches: 5. Full variable domain (missing parts from reference TRBV7-8 and TRBJ1-2): GAGVSQSPRYKVAKRGQDVALRCDPISGHVSLFWYQQALGQGPEFLTYFQNEAQLDKSGLPSDRFFAERPEGSVSTLKIQRTQQEDSAVYLCASRGTALNYGYTFGSGTRLTVV.

J is TRBJ2-1 and V is TRBV4-1, with TRBD1 matching 9 bases. Germline V gives CDR1 MGHRA, CDR2 YSYEKL. CDR3 size: 15 residues. The ends lost 4 bases at V and 10 bases at J; junction bases unmatched: 11. The CDR3 DNA reads TGCGCCAGCAGCCCAGTACGGGACAGGGTAAGGGAGCAGTTCTTC. It yields the protein CASSPVRDRVREQFF.

The rearrangement uses TRBV28 and TRBJ2-7; 8 nucleotides align to TRBD2. This CDR3 has 15 residues. Losses at the gene ends were 6 bases for V and 4 bases for J; bases not matched to a gene: 11. Germline V lookup: CDR1 MDHEN, CDR2 SYDVKM. The DNA for the CDR3 is TGTGCCAGCAGCGTAGTGGCGGGAGGACTATACGAGCAGTACTTC. Protein: CASSVVAGGLYEQYF.

The V and J genes are TRBV5-1 and TRBJ1-1, with TRBD1 as a possible D gene (5 bases). The CDR3 spans 18 residues. V lost 6 bases, J lost 1 base, and 25 bases lay in between. Germline V gene lookup returns CDR1 SGHRS and CDR2 YFSETQ. In DNA form, the CDR3 reads TGCGCCAGCATAATTCCCGGGACCCTGACACTTTCGAACACTGAAGCTTTCTTT. Protein: CASIIPGTLTLSNTEAFF. Together with reference TRBV5-1 and TRBJ1-1, the CDR3 gives the full variable domain: KAGVTQTPRYLIKTRGQQVTLSCSPISGHRSVSWYQQTPGQGLQFLFEYFSETQRNKGNFPGRFSGRQFSNSRSEMNVSTLELGDSALYLCASIIPGTLTLSNTEAFFGQGTRLTVV.

The rearrangement joins TRBV4-1 to TRBJ2-7; unclear D gene. V lost 0 bases to trimming and J lost 0 bases, with 6 bases between them. This CDR3 has 14 amino acids. The germline CDR1 and CDR2 sequences are MGHRA and YSYEKL. In DNA, the CDR3 is TGCGCCAGCAGCCAAGATGGCATCTCCTACGAGCAGTACTTC. It codes for CASSQDGISYEQYF.

The rearrangement uses TRBV9 and TRBJ2-7; D is undetermined. With 0 bases removed from V and 1 base from J, the gap between germline ends came to 8 bases. The germline gives CDR1 SGDLS, CDR2 YYNGEE. CDR3 length: 14 residues. The CDR3 nucleotides are TGTGCCAGCAGCGTAGAGGCAAGGTCCTACGAGCAGTACTTC. As protein: CASSVEARSYEQYF. The whole variable domain, remainder taken from reference TRBV9 and TRBJ2-7, is DSGVTQTPKHLITATGQRVTLRCSPRSGDLSVYWYQQSLDQGLQFLIQYYNGEERAKGNILERFSAQQFPDLHSELNLSSLELGDSALYFCASSVEARSYEQYFGPGTRLTVT.

The chain combines TRBV5-1 with TRBJ2-1, with D perhaps being TRBD1 or TRBD2 (5 bases each). The germline V gene has CDR1 SGHRS and CDR2 YFSETQ. This CDR3 spans 15 amino acids. The V gene lost 0 bases and the J gene lost 5 bases, with 12 bases spanning the gap. This CDR3 is CASSLVRDGNNEQFF. The DNA for the CDR3 is TGCGCCAGCAGCTTGGTCCGGGACGGAAACAATGAGCAGTTCTTC.

This clone has a handful of counts. V is TRBV7-6 and J is TRBJ1-1; a weak D match, TRBD1 (5 bases). The germline V gene has CDR1 SGHVS and CDR2 FNYEAQ. V was cut by 8 bases and J by 1 base, with 11 bases left in between. The CDR3 has 13 amino acids. CDR3 in DNA: TGTGCCAGCTCCGAGGACACGAACACTGAAGCTTTCTTT. As protein: CASSEDTNTEAFF.

The rearrangement links TRBV25-1 to TRBJ2-5, with D hard to call. The germline V gene encodes CDR1 MGHDK and CDR2 SYGVNS. V shed 9 bases and J shed 4 bases, with 9 bases lying between them. The length of the CDR3 is 11 residues. CDR3 sequence (DNA): TGTGCCAGTATGGTGCGAGAGACCCAGTACTTC. Translation: CASMVRETQYF.

V is TRBV28 and J is TRBJ1-2, with D possibly matching TRBD1 (6 bases). The length of the CDR3 is 13 residues. The germline V gene has CDR1 MDHEN and CDR2 SYDVKM. Trimming removed 6 bases at V and 3 bases at J, with 11 bases between. CDR3 sequence (DNA): TGTGCCAGCAGCTTTCAGGGGTACTATGGCTACACCTTC. Translated: CASSFQGYYGYTF.

V usage is TRBV15 and J usage is TRBJ2-1, with a weak D call TRBD2 (6 bases). Germline V gene data show CDR1 as LNHNV and CDR2 as YYDKDF (reference sequence). This CDR3 region has 13 residues. V lost 8 bases to trimming and J lost 10 bases, with 18 bases between them. CDR3 coding DNA: TGTGCCACCTCCTGGGCCCCCGGAGGGGAGCAGTTCTTC. It specifies CATSWAPGGEQFF.

V is TRBV30 and J is TRBJ2-7; D may be TRBD1 (5 bases). Looked up from germline, CDR1 is GTSNPN and CDR2 is SVGIG (reference sequence). This CDR3 comprises 15 residues. V gave up 0 bases and J gave up 4 bases, with 16 bases separating them. The CDR3, as DNA: TGTGCCTGGAGTGTACTGCAGGGATCTGCTTACGAGCAGTACTTC. It encodes CAWSVLQGSAYEQYF.

The rearrangement links TRBV5-6 to TRBJ1-1; the D gene is possibly TRBD1 (5 bases). Germline lookup yields CDR1 SGHDT and CDR2 YYEEEE. The V and J ends lost 4 bases and 2 bases respectively, with 12 bases between them. The CDR3 is 14 residues long. The CDR3 loop is CASSLRQTNTEAFF. The CDR3 DNA follows: TGTGCCAGCAGCCTAAGACAGACAAACACTGAAGCTTTCTTT.

On this clone itself: Within the sample, other DNA sequences also encode this same CDR3. The rearrangement joins TRBV5-6 to TRBJ2-7; D ambiguous. The CDR3 runs 13 residues. The germline gives CDR1 SGHDT, CDR2 YYEEEE. Trimming cost V 0 bases and J 4 bases, with 8 bases left between them. CDR3 amino acids: CASSLEGGYEQYF. The DNA for the CDR3 is TGTGCCAGCAGCTTGGAAGGTGGATACGAGCAGTACTTC. Complete variable domain (other parts from reference TRBV5-6 and TRBJ2-7): DAGVTQSPTHLIKTRGQQVTLRCSPKSGHDTVSWYQQALGQGPQFIFQYYEEEERQRGNFPDRFSGHQFPNYSSELNVNALLLGDSALYLCASSLEGGYEQYFGPGTRLTVT.

The rearrangement uses TRBV27 and TRBJ2-2; 10 bases match TRBD2. The germline gives CDR1 MNHEY, CDR2 SMNVEV (reference sequence). The CDR3 length is 14 residues. Trimming took 10 bases from V and 5 from J; bases not matched to a gene: 7. CDR3 loop: CATRWTSGTGELFF. In DNA, the CDR3 is TGTGCCACCCGCTGGACTAGCGGTACCGGGGAGCTGTTTTTT.

CDR3 nucleotides: TGTGCCAGCACCGTTCGCGGGTCCACTGAAGCTTTCTTT. Its translation: CASTVRGSTEAFF. The chain employs TRBV6-5 and TRBJ1-1; D is unclear. Between the trimmed V and J ends, which lost 7 bases and 4 bases, there was a span of 13 bases. The CDR3 runs 13 residues. Germline-derived CDR1 and CDR2 are MNHEY and SVGAGI.

The sample holds a few counts of this clone. The chain recombines TRBV5-6 with TRBJ1-5, with 7 bases fitting TRBD1. Germline assignment: CDR1 SGHDT and CDR2 YYEEEE. V trimming: 0 bases; J trimming: 7 bases; junction bases outside the gene matches: 4. The CDR3 has 14 residues. CDR3 nucleotides: TGTGCCAGCAGCTTGGGGACAGGTAGACAGCCCCAGCATTTT. It specifies CASSLGTGRQPQHF.

The V gene is TRBV7-9, the J gene TRBJ2-2; weak D call: TRBD1 (6 bases). The germline V and J ends were trimmed by 10 bases and 3 bases, with 12 bases remaining between them. In germline, CDR1 is SEHNR, CDR2 FQNEAQ (reference sequence). This CDR3 region has 13 residues. The CDR3, as DNA: TGTGCCATCGGGACACCTTACACCGGGGAGCTGTTTTTT. Translated: CAIGTPYTGELFF.